This T cell receptor beta chain is drawn from a study of blood T cell repertoires in COVID-19. The CDR3 extends over 16 amino acids. Germline CDR1 reads SGHTA; CDR2 reads FQGNSA. Trimming at V came to 2 bases and at J to 3 bases, leaving 7 bases not matched to a gene. Data came from immunoSEQ multiplex PCR; TCRdb stores just in-frame clones and leaves some out. The table includes over 450,000 clones, 89% detected once. This sequence originates from a man aged 18 to 30 with COVID-19, enrolled during active disease. The sample consisted of peripheral blood. The chain uses TRBV7-2 and TRBJ1-2; TRBD1 agrees at 9 bases. CDR3 in amino acids: CASSLLGTGRDYGYTF. In DNA, the CDR3 is TGTGCCAGCAGCTTACTCGGGACAGGGAGGGACTATGGCTACACCTTC.